This T cell receptor beta chain was captured in a study of T cells in Graves' hyperthyroidism and ophthalmopathy. Across the whole study: The blood sample was taken at first diagnosis, before treatment began. Regarding the study as a whole: In the analysis, a 13 V-J model separated ophthalmopathy from stable hyperthyroidism.

Uncontrolled infection, other autoimmune disease, pregnancy or lactation barred patients from enrollment. On the basis of clinical symptoms, serum thyroxine and TRAb, thyroid ultrasound and orbital computed tomography, diagnoses were made. Amplified TCR beta CDR3 regions came from RNA transcripts. The HTBI primer set served for first-round RT-PCR of the TCR CDR3. TCRdb itself ran the multiplex PCR reads through MiXCR, one entry per CDR3 protein. Among approximately 420,000 distinct CDR3 sequences listed, about 15% were seen once. The germline V gene has CDR1 LNHDA and CDR2 SQIVND (reference sequence). This CDR3 is 15 amino acids long. The V end was cut by 7 bases, the J end by 2 bases, with 15 bases between. About this clonotype: Its specificity is not known.

The TCR was taken from a woman in her 30s with Graves' hyperthyroidism. Input material: blood. The V call is TRBV19, the J call TRBJ2-1; TRBD2 is a possible D gene (5 bases). CDR3 in DNA: TGTGCCAGTACTAAGGGTATCGGGACCTACAATGAGCAGTTCTTC. Its protein is CASTKGIGTYNEQFF.